A single sample is the source of the 23 T cell receptor beta chains below, sequenced in a study of control samples from healthy donors and cancer patients. Repertoires were generated with immunoSEQ multiplex PCR, while TCRdb's copy carries only in-frame clones and drops some. The table includes some 49,000 clones, 80% to 90% detected once. The sample taken for sequencing was PBMCs. These receptors all stem from a woman aged 50 to 65 with lung cancer.

The chain uses TRBV7-9 and TRBJ1-1; TRBD1 matches 7 bases. The V gene end was trimmed by 5 bases and the J gene end by 5 bases; junction bases not matched to a gene: 11. CDR1 is SEHNR, CDR2 FQNEAQ, per germline (reference sequence). The CDR3 covers 15 residues. CDR3 in amino acids: CASSPRDRTSTEAFF. The CDR3 coding sequence is TGTGCCAGCAGCCCGAGGGACAGAACCTCAACTGAAGCTTTCTTT.

This chain joins TRBV27 and TRBJ1-2; D unresolved. CDR3 length: 13 residues. Germline CDR1 reads MNHEY; CDR2 reads SMNVEV (reference sequence). Trimming removed 2 bases at V and 7 bases at J, with 11 bases between. CDR3 DNA sequence: TGTGCCAGCAGTTTAATGGGGTCCGGTGGCTACACCTTC. It translates to CASSLMGSGGYTF.

The V call is TRBV20-1, the J call TRBJ2-2; 8 bases line up with TRBD2. Germline assignment: CDR1 DFQATT and CDR2 SNEGSKA (reference sequence). The CDR3 contains 15 residues. After removal of 3 bases from V and 8 bases from J, the junction contained 11 bases not matched to a gene. The DNA for the CDR3 is TGCAGTGCTAGTTCAGCCGGGACTAGAACGGGGGAGCTGTTTTTT. Translation: CSASSAGTRTGELFF.

The chain is built from TRBV7-2 and TRBJ1-2; D may be TRBD1 (5 bases). The CDR3 is 15 residues long. V shed 5 bases and J shed 4 bases, with 17 bases lying between them. Per germline, CDR1 SGHTA and CDR2 FQGNSA. The CDR3 DNA follows: TGTGCCAGCAGCCAAGACAGTGCCCTGAGCTATGGCTACACCTTC. Its translation: CASSQDSALSYGYTF.

This chain connects TRBV7-9 to TRBJ1-2; TRBD1 aligns across 9 bases. From germline, CDR1 is SEHNR and CDR2 FQNEAQ (reference sequence). CDR3 size: 17 residues. J lost 1 base, V lost 3 bases, and 9 bases had no gene match. This chain's CDR3 is CASSLVTGTGNNYGYTF. The CDR3 DNA is TGTGCCAGCAGCTTGGTGACCGGGACAGGGAATAACTATGGCTACACCTTC.

This clone occurred a few times. The chain carries TRBV3-1 (or the pseudogene TRBV3-2) and TRBJ1-6; 7 nucleotides match TRBD1. Trimming at V came to 6 bases and at J to 9 bases, leaving 14 bases not matched to a gene. The CDR3 has 16 amino acids. In germline, CDR1 is LGHDT, CDR2 YNNKEL (reference sequence). CDR3 in amino acids: CASSSAGGNLGSPLHF. The CDR3 DNA reads TGTGCCAGCAGTTCGGCAGGGGGTAATTTAGGTTCACCCCTCCACTTT.

This rearrangement joins TRBV19 to TRBJ1-5; D unresolved. Trimming left V 4 bases short and J 16 bases short, with 17 bases between. In germline, CDR1 is LNHDA, CDR2 SQIVND (reference sequence). The CDR3 is 12 residues long. The CDR3 DNA follows: TGTGCCAGTAGTAATCGAACGGCTGCCTCACATTTT. Translated: CASSNRTAASHF.

The CDR3 is CASSETGQGLYQYEQYF. In DNA, the CDR3 is TGCGCCAGCAGTGAGACGGGACAGGGGCTTTACCAGTACGAGCAGTACTTC. The chain joins TRBV10-2 to TRBJ2-7; 10 positions match TRBD1. Trimming removed 2 bases from V and 4 bases from J; junction bases left unmatched: 11. Per germline, CDR1 WSHSY and CDR2 SAAADI. This CDR3 is 17 amino acids long.

The chain joins TRBV10-3 to TRBJ1-1; TRBD1 agrees at 8 bases. V trimming: 5 bases; J trimming: 3 bases; junction bases outside the gene matches: 5. This CDR3 spans 14 amino acids. The germline V gene encodes CDR1 ENHRY and CDR2 SYGVKD. The CDR3, as DNA: TGTGCCATCAGTCGGACAGGGAGGGACACTGAAGCTTTCTTT. This encodes CAISRTGRDTEAFF.

The V and J genes are TRBV30 and TRBJ1-1; possibly TRBD1 for D (5 bases). The CDR3 is made up of 13 amino acids. With 3 bases removed from V and 1 base from J, the gap between germline ends came to 9 bases. Per germline, CDR1 GTSNPN and CDR2 SVGIG (reference sequence). The chain's CDR3 is CAWSETGNTEAFF. As DNA, the CDR3 is TGTGCCTGGAGCGAAACAGGGAACACTGAAGCTTTCTTT.

The genes are TRBV3-1 (or the pseudogene TRBV3-2) and TRBJ2-7; D possibly uses TRBD1 or TRBD2 (6 bases each). The CDR3 covers 15 residues. Trimming took 5 bases from V and 0 from J, leaving 14 bases between them. Germline values: CDR1 LGHDT, CDR2 YNNKEL (reference sequence). The CDR3 DNA sequence: TGTGCCAGCAGCTTTTCACCGGGGGCCTCCTACGAGCAGTACTTC. Amino acid sequence: CASSFSPGASYEQYF.

The genes are TRBV11-2 and TRBJ2-6, with 11 nucleotides matching TRBD1. Trimming took 5 bases from V and 0 from J; bases not matched to a gene: 6. There are 18 residues in the CDR3. CDR1 is SGHAT, CDR2 FQNNGV, per germline. CDR3 loop: CASSRGQGAYSGANVLTF. DNA for the CDR3: TGTGCCAGCAGCAGAGGACAGGGGGCTTACTCTGGGGCCAACGTCCTGACTTTC.

V usage is TRBV3-1 (or the pseudogene TRBV3-2) and J usage is TRBJ2-3; TRBD2 aligns across 11 bases. The V gene end was trimmed by 0 bases and the J gene end by 2 bases; junction bases not matched to a gene: 16. Germline loops: CDR1 LGHDT, CDR2 YNNKEL (reference sequence). The CDR3 spans 21 residues. The DNA for the CDR3 is TGTGCCAGCAGCCAAGAGTGGGTGGCTAGCGGGGGGCTCCGACCCACAGATACGCAGTATTTT. Its protein product is CASSQEWVASGGLRPTDTQYF.

The V gene is TRBV5-6, the J gene TRBJ2-7; 10 positions match TRBD1. The V segment lost 2 bases and the J segment 4 bases; nucleotides outside the gene matches: 3. Germline CDR1 SGHDT, CDR2 YYEEEE. The CDR3 totals 14 residues. CDR3 sequence: CASSFDRGRYEQYF. CDR3 coding DNA: TGTGCCAGCAGCTTTGACAGGGGGCGATACGAGCAGTACTTC.

The chain uses TRBV6-5 and TRBJ2-3; 11 bases fit TRBD1. Germline V gene data show CDR1 as MNHEY and CDR2 as SVGAGI. The CDR3 loop spans 15 amino acids. The junction had 5 bases not matched to a gene; V was cut back by 4 bases and J by 5 bases. The CDR3 sequence: CASSWGTGGGDTQYF. The CDR3 DNA reads as TGTGCCAGCAGTTGGGGGACAGGGGGTGGAGATACGCAGTATTTT.

V and J are TRBV27 and TRBJ2-1; D gene unclear. V was trimmed by 5 bases and J by 0 bases, leaving 8 bases between them. Germline CDR1 reads MNHEY; CDR2 reads SMNVEV (reference sequence). There are 14 residues in the CDR3. CDR3 loop: CASSERSSYNEQFF. The CDR3 bases are TGTGCCAGCAGTGAGCGCAGCTCCTACAATGAGCAGTTCTTC.

This chain links TRBV9 with TRBJ1-2; 9 positions match TRBD1. Unmatched junction bases numbered 11, after V lost 5 bases and J lost 6 bases. The germline gives CDR1 SGDLS, CDR2 YYNGEE. The CDR3 consists of 15 residues. This CDR3 is CASSDIGQGYNGYTF. CDR3 DNA sequence: TGTGCCAGCAGTGATATAGGACAGGGGTACAATGGCTACACCTTC.

V and J are TRBV9 and TRBJ1-1, with a possible D match to TRBD1 (5 bases). Looked up from germline, CDR1 is SGDLS and CDR2 is YYNGEE. V lost 4 bases and J 8 bases, leaving 18 bases between the germline ends. The CDR3 is 14 amino acids. As DNA, the CDR3 is TGTGCCAGCAGCCCCCTTCAGACAGCCTCCGAAGCTTTCTTT. It yields the protein CASSPLQTASEAFF.

This rearrangement joins TRBV27 to TRBJ1-4, with D possibly matching TRBD1 (6 bases). With 6 bases removed from V and 8 bases from J, the gap between germline ends came to 22 bases. This CDR3 has 16 residues. The germline V gene encodes CDR1 MNHEY and CDR2 SMNVEV (reference sequence). The chain's CDR3 is CASRRLPGPGGEKLFF. The CDR3 nucleotides are TGTGCCAGCAGGCGACTCCCGGGCCCCGGGGGCGAAAAACTGTTTTTT.

In this sample, this clone turned up once. The gene calls are TRBV7-6 and TRBJ2-5, with 10 positions matching TRBD1. Germline V CDR1 and CDR2: SGHVS, FNYEAQ. The CDR3 extends over 15 amino acids. J lost 3 bases, V lost 4 bases, and 5 bases had no gene match. CDR3 residues: CASSSSGQGKETQYF. Here the CDR3 DNA reads TGTGCCAGCAGCTCCTCGGGACAGGGGAAAGAGACCCAGTACTTC.

The chain is built from TRBV4-2 and TRBJ1-2; 9 bases are a match to TRBD1. This CDR3 region has 16 residues. Germline-derived CDR1 and CDR2 are LGHNA and YNFKEQ. V lost 0 bases, J lost 8 bases, and 10 bases stayed unmatched. Written as DNA, the CDR3 is TGTGCCAGCAGCCAAGACGTGCGGGACAGGGAATCGGGCTACACCTTC. This codes for CASSQDVRDRESGYTF.

The chain joins TRBV20-1 to TRBJ1-2; D gene unclear. The CDR3 has 10 amino acids. V was clipped by 1 base and J by 5 bases, with 2 bases between them. Germline CDR1 and CDR2: DFQATT and SNEGSKA (reference sequence). The CDR3 DNA is TGCAGTGCTAGAGGTTATGGCTACACCTTC. Translated, it gives CSARGYGYTF.

V gene TRBV7-9 combines with J gene TRBJ1-1; D unresolved. Trimming removed 7 bases from V and 3 bases from J, with 9 bases in between. CDR1 SEHNR and CDR2 FQNEAQ come from the germline V gene (reference sequence). The CDR3 runs to 12 residues. In DNA, the CDR3 is TGTGCCAGCACTCTCTCTTACACTGAAGCTTTCTTT. It codes for CASTLSYTEAFF.